Listed here are 10 T cell receptor beta chains from one sample, sequenced in a study of radiotherapy plus CTLA-4 blockade in lung cancer. Libraries were prepared by immunoSEQ multiplex PCR; TCRdb keeps only in-frame clonotypes and omits some of them. The repertoire consists of about 28,000 clones, with more than 60% occurring once and the leading ten covering approximately 7.7%. The material was peripheral blood, obtained from a patient treated with radiotherapy plus ipilimumab. Receptors originate from a human donor with non-small cell lung cancer who had stable disease on radiotherapy plus ipilimumab.

This chain connects TRBV7-7 to TRBJ2-2; TRBD2 aligns across 8 bases. The V segment lost 1 base and the J segment 5 bases; nucleotides outside the gene matches: 3. Germline loops: CDR1 SSHAT, CDR2 FNYEAQ (reference sequence). The CDR3 is made up of 15 amino acids. Here the CDR3 reads CASSLVAGTTGELFF. CDR3 nucleotide sequence: TGTGCCAGCAGCTTAGTAGCGGGGACGACCGGGGAGCTGTTTTTT.

The J gene is TRBJ2-4, the V gene TRBV5-1; the D gene could be TRBD1 or TRBD2 (6 bases each). Trimming stripped 0 bases from V and 0 bases from J, with 10 bases between. The CDR3 length is 16 residues. Germline loops: CDR1 SGHRS, CDR2 YFSETQ. The CDR3 DNA sequence: TGCGCCAGCAGCTTGGAAGGGGGGCTAGCCAAAAACATTCAGTACTTC. It is translated as CASSLEGGLAKNIQYF.

There are a few counts of this clone. V is TRBV7-8 and J is TRBJ2-5, with 7 bases matching TRBD1. Germline-derived CDR1 and CDR2 are SGHVS and FQNEAQ. This CDR3 region has 13 residues. V lost 5 bases and J lost 4; bases outside the gene matches: 4. CDR3 residues: CASSPGTVETQYF. The CDR3, as DNA: TGTGCCAGCAGCCCTGGGACAGTAGAGACCCAGTACTTC.

J is TRBJ1-2 and V is TRBV5-4, with D perhaps TRBD1 (6 bases). V was shortened by 0 bases and J by 6 bases, with 12 bases between the two germline ends. The CDR3 has 14 amino acids. Germline CDR1 reads SGHNT; CDR2 reads YYREEE (reference sequence). CDR3 residues: CASSLVGGRNGYTF. The CDR3 bases are TGTGCCAGCAGCTTGGTTGGGGGGCGGAATGGCTACACCTTC.

This clone was seen a handful of times. This chain joins TRBV2 and TRBJ1-2, with no clear D. The V gene lost 3 bases and the J gene lost 5 bases, with 7 bases spanning the gap. The CDR3 consists of 12 residues. CDR1 and CDR2 (germline): SNHLY, FYNNEI. The CDR3 is CASSEKSYGYTF. DNA of the CDR3: TGTGCCAGCAGTGAGAAAAGTTATGGCTACACCTTC.

The sample holds one count of this clone. This chain links TRBV27 with TRBJ1-2, with a tentative D call TRBD1 (5 bases). Per the germline V gene, CDR1 is MNHEY and CDR2 is SMNVEV (reference sequence). The CDR3 has 14 amino acids. V gave up 6 bases and J gave up 3 bases, with 14 bases separating them. The CDR3 loop is CASRAVGQYYGYTF. The DNA of the CDR3 is TGTGCCAGCAGAGCAGTGGGGCAGTACTATGGCTACACCTTC.

The chain carries TRBV5-1 and TRBJ2-7; 7 bases align to TRBD1. The CDR3 has 15 residues. From germline, CDR1 is SGHRS and CDR2 YFSETQ. V trimming: 1 base; J trimming: 5 bases; junction bases outside the gene matches: 9. The CDR3 region is CASSLPDRRGDEQYF. The CDR3, as DNA: TGCGCCAGCAGCTTGCCGGACAGGCGAGGGGACGAGCAGTACTTC. The full variable domain, in which reference TRBV5-1 and TRBJ2-7 provide the parts outside the CDR3, is KAGVTQTPRYLIKTRGQQVTLSCSPISGHRSVSWYQQTPGQGLQFLFEYFSETQRNKGNFPGRFSGRQFSNSRSEMNVSTLELGDSALYLCASSLPDRRGDEQYFGPGTRLTVT.

This chain joins TRBV28 and TRBJ1-4, with D unclear. The CDR3 consists of 13 residues. Germline V gives CDR1 MDHEN, CDR2 SYDVKM. Trimming removed 5 bases from V and 8 bases from J, with 12 bases in between. The CDR3 region is CASSPPPFEKLFF. The DNA of the CDR3 is TGTGCCAGCAGTCCTCCCCCCTTCGAAAAACTGTTTTTT.

V and J are TRBV23-1 and TRBJ1-1, with D maybe TRBD1 (6 bases). TRBV23-1 is an ORF; its function is uncertain. The CDR3 is 15 amino acids. Trimming left V 0 bases short and J 3 bases short, with 11 bases between. In nucleotides, the CDR3 is TGCGCCAGCAGTCAATCGCCAGGGGTGGACACTGAAGCTTTCTTT. Protein product: CASSQSPGVDTEAFF.

This sequence joins TRBV2 and TRBJ1-1, with TRBD1 as a possible D gene (6 bases). This CDR3 is built from 13 residues. V gave up 4 bases and J gave up 4 bases, with 10 bases separating them. CDR1 is SNHLY and CDR2 is FYNNEI in the germline V gene. The CDR3 sequence is CASSVEGGTEAFF. The CDR3 coding sequence is TGTGCCAGCAGTGTTGAGGGGGGCACTGAAGCTTTCTTT.